The 30 T cell receptor beta chains below come from one sample, sequenced in a study of blood T cell repertoires in COVID-19. Using immunoSEQ multiplex PCR, the repertoire was profiled, and TCRdb retains in-frame clones only, with some absent. This sample has about 240,000 clones, with 86% found just once. The material sequenced was peripheral blood. These receptors all stem from a man at least 80 years old with acute or convalescent COVID-19.

This chain links TRBV5-1 with TRBJ1-6; TRBD1 aligns across 8 bases. Germline-derived CDR1 and CDR2 are SGHRS and YFSETQ. V gave up 2 bases and J gave up 7 bases; unmatched junction bases: 8. The CDR3 has 16 amino acids. CDR3 residues: CASSLEGQGANSPLHF. The CDR3 DNA reads as TGCGCCAGCAGCTTAGAGGGGCAGGGGGCAAATTCACCCCTCCACTTT.

This chain links TRBV15 with TRBJ1-2, with TRBD1 as a possible D gene (5 bases). Trimming stripped 0 bases from V and 3 bases from J, with 11 bases between. Germline V gene sequence: CDR1 LNHNV, CDR2 YYDKDF (reference sequence). The CDR3 consists of 15 residues. CDR3 bases: TGTGCCACCAGCAGAGATCAGGGCAGGGACTATGGCTACACCTTC. Translation gives CATSRDQGRDYGYTF. Combining the CDR3 with reference TRBV15 and TRBJ1-2 gives the whole variable domain DAMVIQNPRYQVTQFGKPVTLSCSQTLNHNVMYWYQQKSSQAPKLLFHYYDKDFNNEADTPDNFQSRRPNTSFCFLDIRSPGLGDTAMYLCATSRDQGRDYGYTFGSGTRLTVV.

V usage is TRBV6-2 or TRBV6-3 and J usage is TRBJ1-5, with D possibly matching TRBD1 (6 bases). This CDR3 has 15 residues. CDR1 and CDR2 (germline): MNHEY, SVGEGT. V shed 0 bases and J shed 10 bases, with 16 bases lying between them. CDR3: CASSYSGGGGQPQHF. CDR3 bases: TGTGCCAGCAGTTACTCTGGGGGGGGCGGACAACCCCAGCATTTT.

This chain connects TRBV6-5 to TRBJ1-2, with TRBD1 matching over 9 bases. This CDR3 has 14 residues. J was trimmed by 3 bases and V by 7 bases; bases with no gene match: 6. From germline, CDR1 is MNHEY and CDR2 SVGAGI. CDR3 amino acids: CASIPTGGDYGYTF. The CDR3 coding sequence is TGTGCCAGCATTCCGACAGGGGGGGACTATGGCTACACCTTC.

CDR3 in amino acids: CASSLEQVSLNTEAFF. As DNA, the CDR3 is TGTGCCAGCAGCTTAGAGCAAGTCTCGTTAAACACTGAAGCTTTCTTT. This rearrangement joins TRBV7-8 to TRBJ1-1; D unclear. Germline V CDR1 and CDR2: SGHVS, FQNEAQ. The V gene lost 1 base and the J gene lost 2 bases, with 14 bases spanning the gap. This CDR3 is built from 16 residues.

This sequence joins TRBV5-4 and TRBJ2-7; 8 bases are a match to TRBD1. The V gene end was trimmed by 4 bases and the J gene end by 3 bases; junction bases not matched to a gene: 6. Germline CDR1 is SGHNT and CDR2 is YYREEE (reference sequence). The CDR3 contains 14 residues. CDR3 in DNA: TGTGCCAGCAGCACCCGGGACAGGCACTACGAGCAGTACTTC. It encodes CASSTRDRHYEQYF.

The chain joins TRBV10-2 to TRBJ2-7; 7 nucleotides match TRBD2. The CDR3 extends over 13 amino acids. V trimming: 5 bases; J trimming: 0 bases; junction bases outside the gene matches: 1. From germline, CDR1 is WSHSY and CDR2 SAAADI. The DNA for the CDR3 is TGCGCCAGCAGTCGGGACTACTCCTACGAGCAGTACTTC. Protein sequence: CASSRDYSYEQYF.

The J gene is TRBJ2-7, the V gene TRBV28, with D possibly matching TRBD2 (5 bases). In germline, CDR1 is MDHEN, CDR2 SYDVKM. The V end was cut by 6 bases, the J end by 5 bases, with 17 bases between. The CDR3 is made up of 14 amino acids. CDR3 coding DNA: TGTGCCAGCAGGCCGGGCCTAGAGGGAAACGAGCAGTACTTC. This sequence encodes CASRPGLEGNEQYF.

CDR3 nucleotides: TGTGCCACCAGCAGAACCGGACAGGGGAAGGGTCAAGAGACCCAGTACTTC. Translation gives CATSRTGQGKGQETQYF. V gene TRBV15 combines with J gene TRBJ2-5, with TRBD1 identical over 9 bases. V gave up 2 bases and J gave up 2 bases; unmatched junction bases: 9. The CDR3 covers 17 residues. In germline, CDR1 is LNHNV, CDR2 YYDKDF (reference sequence).

The V and J genes are TRBV11-3 and TRBJ2-7; D unresolved. V was shortened by 1 base and J by 0 bases, with 10 bases between the two germline ends. Germline V gene sequence: CDR1 SGHNT, CDR2 YENEEA. The length of the CDR3 is 15 residues. This CDR3 is CASSLGGLSSYEQYF. The DNA of the CDR3 is TGTGCCAGCAGCTTAGGCGGTCTAAGCTCCTACGAGCAGTACTTC.

The chain uses TRBV28 and TRBJ1-1; TRBD1 aligns across 10 bases. Trimming removed 5 bases from V and 0 bases from J; junction bases left unmatched: 15. The germline gives CDR1 MDHEN, CDR2 SYDVKM. The CDR3 is 19 residues long. The CDR3 protein is CASSPPWGQGRGMNTEAFF. CDR3 DNA sequence: TGTGCCAGCAGTCCCCCCTGGGGACAGGGGAGGGGTATGAACACTGAAGCTTTCTTT.

This chain links TRBV27 with TRBJ1-5; possibly TRBD1 for D (5 bases). The germline gives CDR1 MNHEY, CDR2 SMNVEV (reference sequence). The CDR3 runs 14 residues. Between the trimmed V and J ends, which lost 6 bases and 6 bases, there was a span of 15 bases. This chain's CDR3 is CASRRPGLGQPQHF. In DNA form, the CDR3 reads TGTGCCAGCAGGAGGCCAGGGCTGGGTCAGCCCCAGCATTTT.

The chain carries TRBV7-2 and TRBJ2-3, with D possibly being TRBD2 (5 bases). There are 13 residues in the CDR3. V dropped 1 base and J dropped 6 bases, with 8 bases sitting between them. Germline-derived CDR1 and CDR2 are SGHTA and FQGNSA. DNA for the CDR3: TGTGCCAGCAGCTTAGATAGGAGGGATACGCAGTATTTT. This codes for CASSLDRRDTQYF.

The genes are TRBV18 and TRBJ1-2; no reliable D call. The CDR3 extends over 14 amino acids. Germline CDR1 KGHSH, CDR2 LQKENI. V was trimmed by 2 bases and J by 0 bases, leaving 7 bases between them. The CDR3 DNA sequence: TGTGCCAGCTCACCAAAGACAACTAACTATGGCTACACCTTC. Translating gives CASSPKTTNYGYTF.

This clone came up a few times. V usage is TRBV25-1 and J usage is TRBJ1-1; D ambiguous. The CDR3 covers 15 residues. From germline, CDR1 is MGHDK and CDR2 SYGVNS. Trimming stripped 6 bases from V and 0 bases from J, with 14 bases between. The CDR3 coding sequence is TGTGCCAGCAGGGCCCCGGGGTACATGAACACTGAAGCTTTCTTT. It is translated as CASRAPGYMNTEAFF. The full variable domain, with the rest looked up from reference TRBV25-1 and TRBJ1-1, is EADIYQTPRYLVIGTGKKITLECSQTMGHDKMYWYQQDPGMELHLIHYSYGVNSTEKGDLSSESTVSRIRTEHFPLTLESARPSHTSQYLCASRAPGYMNTEAFFGQGTRLTVV.

The rearrangement joins TRBV3-1 (or the pseudogene TRBV3-2) to TRBJ2-5, with unresolved D. Germline V gives CDR1 LGHDT, CDR2 YNNKEL (reference sequence). Between the trimmed V and J ends, which lost 4 bases and 5 bases, there was a span of 23 bases. This CDR3 region has 17 residues. CDR3 nucleotides: TGTGCCAGCAGCCCCCCACCCGGAGACTCTACCGGGGAGACCCAGTACTTC. Its translation is CASSPPPGDSTGETQYF.

The CDR3 spells CASGLAPLAGLTKETQYF. DNA for the CDR3: TGTGCTAGTGGTTTGGCCCCTCTAGCGGGGCTGACGAAAGAGACCCAGTACTTC. This chain links TRBV12-5 with TRBJ2-5; 9 nucleotides match TRBD2. The CDR3 extends over 18 amino acids. Germline V gives CDR1 LGHNT, CDR2 FRNRAP. V trimming: 1 base; J trimming: 3 bases; junction bases outside the gene matches: 12.

The V and J genes are TRBV28 and TRBJ2-7; TRBD1 is a possible D gene (5 bases). Germline CDR1 is MDHEN and CDR2 is SYDVKM. The CDR3 has 12 residues. Trimming took off 4 bases at V and 4 bases at J, with 8 bases between the two ends. The CDR3, as DNA: TGTGCCAGCAGTTCAGACAGATACGAGCAGTACTTC. It specifies CASSSDRYEQYF.

In this sample, this clone turned up a few times. The genes are TRBV4-1 and TRBJ2-4; 9 bases are a match to TRBD1. V shed 4 bases, J shed 6 bases, and the junction held 7 bases outside the gene matches. The V gene's germline CDR1 is MGHRA and CDR2 YSYEKL. The CDR3 contains 15 residues. CDR3 region: CASSLGTGQGNIQYF. DNA of the CDR3: TGCGCCAGCAGCCTCGGGACGGGACAGGGAAACATTCAGTACTTC.

The CDR3 nucleotides are TGTGCCAGCAGTGGCAGCGTTAATGAAAAACTGTTTTTT. Its protein product is CASSGSVNEKLFF. This chain uses TRBV2 with TRBJ1-4; the D is unclear. Germline V gene lookup returns CDR1 SNHLY and CDR2 FYNNEI. CDR3 size: 13 residues. V gave up 4 bases and J gave up 4 bases, with 7 bases separating them.

The chain is built from TRBV6-5 and TRBJ1-2; D perhaps matches TRBD1 (6 bases). This CDR3 spans 14 amino acids. From germline, CDR1 is MNHEY and CDR2 SVGAGI. Trimming left V 4 bases short and J 4 bases short, with 13 bases between. This CDR3 reads CASSSQGQTYGYTF. For the CDR3, the DNA is TGTGCCAGCAGTTCCCAGGGACAAACCTATGGCTACACCTTC.

This chain links TRBV5-1 with TRBJ2-3; D might be TRBD2 (6 bases). Per germline, CDR1 SGHRS and CDR2 YFSETQ. The CDR3 sequence is 14 residues long. V dropped 1 base and J dropped 3 bases, with 9 bases sitting between them. CDR3 sequence reads: CASSLWRDTDTQYF. The CDR3 DNA follows: TGCGCCAGCAGCTTGTGGAGGGATACAGATACGCAGTATTTT.

The gene calls are TRBV7-9 and TRBJ1-2, with a possible D match to TRBD1 (5 bases). Germline lookup yields CDR1 SEHNR and CDR2 FQNEAQ (reference sequence). The CDR3 covers 14 residues. Trimming stripped 5 bases from V and 4 bases from J, with 14 bases between. CDR3 residues: CASSPQSDSYGYTF. The CDR3 region has the DNA TGTGCCAGCAGCCCTCAGAGTGACAGCTATGGCTACACCTTC.

The V call is TRBV2, the J call TRBJ1-5; D unresolved. Germline CDR1 reads SNHLY; CDR2 reads FYNNEI. The length of the CDR3 is 13 residues. V dropped 4 bases and J dropped 5 bases, with 9 bases sitting between them. In DNA form, the CDR3 reads TGTGCCAGCAGTGTTCAGGATTATCAGCCCCAGCATTTT. It translates to CASSVQDYQPQHF.

The chain links TRBV12-3 or TRBV12-4 to TRBJ1-5; no definite D call. V shed 5 bases and J shed 5 bases, with 7 bases lying between them. The CDR3 is made up of 12 amino acids. The chain's CDR3 is CASSGTDQPQHF. CDR3 nucleotides: TGTGCCAGCAGTGGAACAGATCAGCCCCAGCATTTT.

J is TRBJ2-5 and V is TRBV21-1; TRBD2, the D gene given by the table, was not confirmed from the DNA. TRBV21-1 counts as a pseudogene. The length of the CDR3 is 17 residues. The CDR3 reads CASSTPCRVLEGGTQYF. The CDR3 bases are TGTGCCAGCAGCACCCCTTGCCGGGTGCTGGAGGGTGGGACCCAGTACTTC.

The chain couples TRBV6-1 to TRBJ1-6; the D gene is possibly TRBD1 (6 bases). This CDR3 is 16 amino acids long. Per germline, CDR1 MNHNS and CDR2 SASEGT. V was pared by 2 bases and J by 10 bases, with 18 bases between. CDR3 DNA: TGTGCCAGCAGTGAACCGGCAGGGGCGAGGAACTCACCCCTCCACTTT. Protein product: CASSEPAGARNSPLHF.

This chain uses TRBV7-8 with TRBJ2-5, with D possibly being TRBD1 (5 bases). Germline values: CDR1 SGHVS, CDR2 FQNEAQ. Trimming stripped 5 bases from V and 5 bases from J, with 21 bases between. The CDR3 runs to 16 residues. CDR3 DNA: TGTGCCAGCAGCCCTACGGCGACTGCAAAGGGGGAGACCCAGTACTTC. It yields the protein CASSPTATAKGETQYF.

V and J are TRBV7-8 and TRBJ1-4, with unresolved D. V was cut by 1 base and J by 8 bases, with 14 bases left in between. This CDR3 is 15 amino acids long. Germline assignment: CDR1 SGHVS and CDR2 FQNEAQ. The CDR3 loop is CASSLGAGFGEKLFF. For the CDR3, the DNA is TGTGCCAGCAGCTTAGGAGCGGGCTTCGGGGAAAAACTGTTTTTT.

The rearrangement joins TRBV3-1 (or the pseudogene TRBV3-2) to TRBJ1-2; D remains ambiguous. In germline, CDR1 is LGHDT, CDR2 YNNKEL (reference sequence). The CDR3 totals 16 residues. Deletions cut 0 bases from V and 3 bases from J, with 14 bases between. CDR3 nucleotides: TGTGCCAGCAGCCAAGATCCTCAGGTATCTCACTATGGCTACACCTTC. It codes for CASSQDPQVSHYGYTF.